Below, 9 T cell receptor beta chains from the same sample are listed, as sequenced in a study of regulatory T cells in long-lasting Graves disease. This sample's time point: persistent/refractory GD, antithyroid drugs over 5 years with positive TRAb. Extracted RNA from PBMCs served as the source of the TCR library. The authors built TCR beta libraries using iRepertoire HTBI primers and Arm-PCR of CDR3 regions. TCRdb reprocessed the multiplex PCR reads via MiXCR and lists one record per CDR3 protein. In the table there are approximately 400,000 distinct CDR3 sequences, 20% to 25% of which are singletons. The starting material was peripheral blood mononuclear cells (PBMCs), obtained when the disease was refractory, from a patient treated with antithyroid drugs. These receptors were collected from a female donor with Graves disease.

The table lists this clonotype with many counts. The chain couples TRBV20-1 to TRBJ2-5; possible D gene TRBD2, 5 bases. The germline V gene encodes CDR1 DFQATT and CDR2 SNEGSKA (reference sequence). This CDR3 is 15 amino acids long. V was pared by 0 bases and J by 1 base, with 12 bases between. As DNA, the CDR3 is TGCAGTGCTAGAGACAACAGACTACTCCAAGAGACCCAGTACTTC. It is translated as CSARDNRLLQETQYF.

There are many counts of this clonotype. The V and J genes are TRBV7-2 and TRBJ2-5; possibly TRBD1 for D (6 bases). With 1 base removed from V and 2 bases from J, the gap between germline ends came to 11 bases. CDR3 length: 15 amino acids. The V gene's germline CDR1 is SGHTA and CDR2 FQGNSA. The CDR3 spells CASSLVTDRQETQYF. DNA for the CDR3: TGTGCCAGCAGCTTAGTTACTGACAGGCAAGAGACCCAGTACTTC.

This clonotype has ten or more counts. The chain combines TRBV6-1 with TRBJ2-2, with TRBD2 matching over 9 bases. The CDR3 is 20 amino acids. Germline trimming cut 6 bases from V and 5 bases from J; bases unmatched to any gene: 22. Germline-derived CDR1 and CDR2 are MNHNS and SASEGT. CDR3 amino acids: CASRASPGWSLAGETGELFF. The CDR3 nucleotides are TGTGCCAGCAGAGCCAGTCCAGGGTGGTCGTTAGCGGGAGAGACCGGGGAGCTGTTTTTT.

This chain uses TRBV27 with TRBJ1-4; D is perhaps TRBD1 (5 bases). Germline loops: CDR1 MNHEY, CDR2 SMNVEV (reference sequence). Trimming removed 8 bases from V and 5 bases from J, with 18 bases in between. This CDR3 has 15 residues. CDR3 bases: TGTGCCAGCGGGGGGACGGAAAGGAGGAATGAAAAACTGTTTTTT. Protein sequence: CASGGTERRNEKLFF. Full variable domain (missing parts from reference TRBV27 and TRBJ1-4): EAQVTQNPRYLITVTGKKLTVTCSQNMNHEYMSWYRQDPGLGLRQIYYSMNVEVTDKGDVPEGYKVSRKEKRNFPLILESPSPNQTSLYFCASGGTERRNEKLFFGSGTQLSVL.

This clonotype was counted only a few times. This chain uses TRBV28 with TRBJ2-3, with TRBD1 identical over 7 bases. J lost 0 bases, V lost 5 bases, and 5 bases had no gene match. Germline CDR1 MDHEN, CDR2 SYDVKM. This CDR3 spans 15 amino acids. The CDR3 sequence: CASSMIRGSTDTQYF. The CDR3 DNA reads as TGTGCCAGCAGTATGATCAGGGGGAGCACAGATACGCAGTATTTT.

The chain is built from TRBV4-3 and TRBJ1-1; 9 nucleotides line up with TRBD1. The V gene's germline CDR1 is LGHNA and CDR2 YSLEER. The length of the CDR3 is 14 residues. V lost 4 bases to trimming and J lost 5 bases; unmatched junction nucleotides: 5. CDR3 coding DNA: TGCGCCAGCAGCCCAAGGGACAGGGATACTGAAGCTTTCTTT. This encodes CASSPRDRDTEAFF.

This clonotype was seen many times. The chain joins TRBV6-1 to TRBJ2-7, with a possible D match to TRBD2 (6 bases). The V end lost 2 bases, the J end lost 3 bases, and 23 bases lay between the germline ends. Looked up from germline, CDR1 is MNHNS and CDR2 is SASEGT. The CDR3 has 18 amino acids. CDR3 sequence (DNA): TGTGCCAGCAGTGAATTCGCGGAGGGCTCAGTTGTTGGCTACGAGCAGTACTTC. Protein product: CASSEFAEGSVVGYEQYF.

This clonotype was seen many times. The chain joins TRBV28 to TRBJ1-2, with a tentative D call TRBD1 (5 bases). CDR3 length: 15 residues. V dropped 6 bases and J dropped 0 bases, with 14 bases sitting between them. The germline CDR1 and CDR2 sequences are MDHEN and SYDVKM. CDR3 DNA sequence: TGTGCCAGCAGCTCCCAGGGTACAGCTAACTATGGCTACACCTTC. Translation: CASSSQGTANYGYTF.

Concerning this clonotype: A much larger clone differs by one base, so this may be a read error. This chain links TRBV7-8 with TRBJ1-1; TRBD1 is a possible D gene (5 bases). This CDR3 spans 14 amino acids. Germline V gene sequence: CDR1 SGHVS, CDR2 FQNEAQ. This CDR3 is CANSLGARDTEAFF. The CDR3 region has the DNA TGTGCCAACAGCTTAGGTGCCAGGGACACTGAAGCTTTCTTT.